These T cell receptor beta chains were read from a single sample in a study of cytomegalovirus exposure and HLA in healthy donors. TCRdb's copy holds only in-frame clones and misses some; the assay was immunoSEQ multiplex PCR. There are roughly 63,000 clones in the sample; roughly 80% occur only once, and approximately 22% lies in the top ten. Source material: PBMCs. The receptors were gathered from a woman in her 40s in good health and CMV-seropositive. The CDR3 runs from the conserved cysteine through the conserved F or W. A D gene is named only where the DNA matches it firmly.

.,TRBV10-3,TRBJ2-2,CAIRAGGPDTGELFF
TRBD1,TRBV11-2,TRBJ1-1,CASSLSGRGAGGTEAFF
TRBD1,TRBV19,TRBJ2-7,CASHRQGAQYEQYF
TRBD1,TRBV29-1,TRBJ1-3,CSVEEGTGGSGNTIYF
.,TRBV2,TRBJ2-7,CASTPWGLSYEQYF
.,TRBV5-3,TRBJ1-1,CARSLNPNIEGGRPEAFF
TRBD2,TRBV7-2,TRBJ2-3,CASSLVGAGVNPTQYF
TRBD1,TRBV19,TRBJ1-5,CASTTGVQPQHF
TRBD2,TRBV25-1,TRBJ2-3,CASISGGAEDTQYF
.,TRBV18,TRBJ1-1,CASSTRQSRQANTEAFF
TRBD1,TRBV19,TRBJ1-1,CASSPRGQLNTEAFF
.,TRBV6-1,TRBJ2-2,CASGPSGELFF
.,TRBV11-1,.,CASSRGIDAYEQYF
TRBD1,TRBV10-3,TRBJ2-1,CAIRDDRVHYNEQFF
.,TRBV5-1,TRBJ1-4,CASSLVGREDEKLFF
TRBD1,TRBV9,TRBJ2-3,CASSPRGGLTDTQYF
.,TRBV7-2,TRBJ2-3,CASSPQAGGTTDTQYF
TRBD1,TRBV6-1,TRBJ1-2,CASRDRGTYGYTF
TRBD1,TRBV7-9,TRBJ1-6,CASSPGDSLNSPLHF
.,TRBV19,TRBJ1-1,CASSSPGQRVGAFF
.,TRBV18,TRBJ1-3,CASSPQGRVENTIYF
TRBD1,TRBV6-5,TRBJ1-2,CASREGAMVYGYTF
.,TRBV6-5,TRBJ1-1,CASSLDSDAEAFF
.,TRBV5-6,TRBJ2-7,CASSSGVRGNTYEQYF
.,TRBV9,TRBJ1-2,CASSSRGRGASGYTF
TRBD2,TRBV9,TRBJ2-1,CASSVGPRGGKNEQFF
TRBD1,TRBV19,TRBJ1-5,CASRDRGNQPQHF
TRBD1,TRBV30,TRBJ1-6,CALGQASNSPLHF
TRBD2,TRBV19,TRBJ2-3,CASRSRPGGDSSDTQYF
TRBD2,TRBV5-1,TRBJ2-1,CASSSTSGGSYNEQFF
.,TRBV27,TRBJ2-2,CASSFSVTGELFF
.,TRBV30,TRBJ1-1,CACTPGTEAFF
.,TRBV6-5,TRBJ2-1,CASSPPGGSTPEQFF
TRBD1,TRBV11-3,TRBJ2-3,CASSSGTDTGDTQYF
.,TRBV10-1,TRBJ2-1,CASSPRAGLYNEQFF
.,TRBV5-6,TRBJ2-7,CASSPGVSYEQYF
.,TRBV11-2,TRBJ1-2,CASSLGAGYTF
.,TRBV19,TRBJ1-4,CATRGTSNEKLFF
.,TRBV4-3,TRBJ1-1,CASSQDGGGSEAFF
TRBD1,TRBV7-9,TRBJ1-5,CSSSLGQGAGQPQHF
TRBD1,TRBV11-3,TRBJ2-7,CASSLFRDSYEQYF
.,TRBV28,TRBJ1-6,CASSSPVIYNSPLHF
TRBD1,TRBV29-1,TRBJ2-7,CSVGETGGEQYF
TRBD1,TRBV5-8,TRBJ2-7,CASSRRDRDYEQYF
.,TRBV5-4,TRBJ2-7,CASSESPNFNYEQYF
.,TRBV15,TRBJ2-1,CATSRERLVNEQFF
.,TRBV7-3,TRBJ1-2,CASSQDLGHGYTF
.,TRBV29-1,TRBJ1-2,CSVSSYTF
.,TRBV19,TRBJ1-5,CASRVSSNQPQHF
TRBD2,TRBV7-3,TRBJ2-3,CASSKETSGGAITDTQYF
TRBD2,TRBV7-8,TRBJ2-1,CASSPREGEGNEQFF
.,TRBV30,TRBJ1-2,CAWSVPRTKKRGGYTF
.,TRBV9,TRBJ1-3,CASSFRPGGLPNTIYF
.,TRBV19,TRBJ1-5,CASSRSVGLQPQHF
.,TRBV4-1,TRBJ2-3,CASSQEGLLGRSFADTQYF